These T cell receptor beta chains were read from a single sample in a study of technical replicates of blood from a handful of donors. Profiling relied on immunoSEQ multiplex PCR, and the TCRdb table lists in-frame clones only, not all of them. The sample contains roughly 68,000 clones, more than 85% of which appear only once. Input material: PBMCs. All receptors come from a human donor in good health. Some clones in this sample may be carry-over from other donors' samples. CDR3s include the opening cysteine and the closing phenylalanine or tryptophan. D genes are given only for firm matches. Some rows mark clone size as missing; the rest say once, few, many or name a class of expanded clone.

V	J	D	size	DNA	CDR3
TRBV7-6	TRBJ1-1	TRBD1	-	TGTGCCAGCAGCTGGACAGGGAACACTGAAGCTTTCTTT	CASSWTGNTEAFF
TRBV10-2	TRBJ2-7	TRBD1	-	TGCGCCAGCAGTGACAAGGGACAGAGCTCCTACGAGCAGTACTTC	CASSDKGQSSYEQYF
TRBV21-1	TRBJ2-7	-	-	TGTGCCAGCAGCAATCACCCGGGACAAGGGGATTTAGGCTCCTACGAGCAGTACTTC	CASSNHPGQGDLGSYEQYF
TRBV5-6	TRBJ1-1	-	-	TGTGCCAGCAGCTTGGCAGGTAGGACTTTCTTT	CASSLAGRTFF
TRBV29-1	TRBJ1-2	-	-	TGCAGCGTTGTAGGGGGTGCGCTCTATGGCTACACCTTC	CSVVGGALYGYTF
TRBV6-5	TRBJ2-7	-	once	TGTGCCAGCAGTTATGTCGGGGTCCTCTCCTACGAGCAGTACTTC	CASSYVGVLSYEQYF
TRBV18	TRBJ1-6	-	-	TGTGCCAGCTCATTAGCCCGAGGTGGTAATTCACCCCTCCACTTT	CASSLARGGNSPLHF
TRBV4-2	TRBJ1-2	TRBD1	-	TGTGCCAGCAGCCAGCCGGGACAGGGGATTAACTATGGCTACACCTTC	CASSQPGQGINYGYTF
TRBV7-9	TRBJ1-5	-	-	TGTGCCGGGGGGAGGGGGGACAATCAGCCCCAGCATTTT	CAGGRGDNQPQHF
TRBV7-6	TRBJ2-1	TRBD1	-	TGTGCCAGCAGCCCCGGGACAGAGTACCACAATGAGCAGTTCTTC	CASSPGTEYHNEQFF
TRBV7-3	TRBJ2-5	TRBD2	-	TGTGCCAGCAGCCCGGGCCTCGCGGGGGGGGAGACCCAGTACTTC	CASSPGLAGGETQYF
TRBV7-2	TRBJ1-2	TRBD1	-	TGTGCCAGCAGCAGGGACAGGGGTAATGGCTACACCTTC	CASSRDRGNGYTF
TRBV5-8	TRBJ2-4	-	-	TGTGCCAGCAGCTCAACCAATCAGGGCGACGCCAAAAACATTCAGTACTTC	CASSSTNQGDAKNIQYF
TRBV10-3	TRBJ2-1	-	-	TGTGCCATCAGTGAGTCAGGGGGTGAGCAGTTCTTC	CAISESGGEQFF
TRBV5-1	TRBJ2-2	TRBD2	once	TGCGCCAGCAGCCCGACTAGCAGCACCGGGGAGCTGTTTTTT	CASSPTSSTGELFF
TRBV7-3	TRBJ2-1	-	-	TGTGCCAGCAGCTTAGGCACAGGGCAGTACAATGAGCAGTTCTTC	CASSLGTGQYNEQFF
TRBV10-3	TRBJ2-2	TRBD1	-	TGTGCCATCAGTTGGACAGGGGCGAACACCGGGGAGCTGTTTTTT	CAISWTGANTGELFF
TRBV19	TRBJ2-1	TRBD1	-	TGTGCCAGTTCCGGGACAGGGGGCCGGCGGGAGCAGTTCTTC	CASSGTGGRREQFF
TRBV5-1	TRBJ2-1	-	-	TGCGCCAGCAGCTTGGCCCGCAATGAGCAGTTCTTC	CASSLARNEQFF
TRBV18	TRBJ1-1	-	-	TGTGCCAGCTCACCACCAGGGGGGAACACTGAAGCTTTCTTT	CASSPPGGNTEAFF
TRBV7-9	TRBJ2-7	TRBD1	-	TGTGCCAGCAGCTTAGCCGACAGGGAAGAGTCAGACGAGCAGTACTTC	CASSLADREESDEQYF
TRBV11-2	TRBJ2-7	-	-	TGTGCCAGCAGCGACACAAGGAGGACCTACGAGCAGTACTTC	CASSDTRRTYEQYF
TRBV19	TRBJ1-1	-	-	TGTGCCAGTATTCAGACAGAGACAAACACTGAAGCTTTCTTT	CASIQTETNTEAFF
TRBV2	TRBJ1-2	TRBD1	-	TGTGCCAGCAATGGGGACAGGGACGGGGACTATGGCTACACCTTC	CASNGDRDGDYGYTF
TRBV28	TRBJ1-1	-	-	TGTGCCAGCAGTTTCGTCACAGGGCAGTCGGCTTTCTTT	CASSFVTGQSAFF
TRBV9	TRBJ2-1	-	-	TGTGCCAGCAGCGCTAGCAGTGACAATGAGCAGTTCTTC	CASSASSDNEQFF
TRBV2	TRBJ2-4	-	-	TGTGCCAGCAGGAGGGGGACAGCCAAAAACATTCAGTACTTC	CASRRGTAKNIQYF
TRBV6-1	TRBJ2-7	TRBD1	-	TGTGCCACCAAATCCACAGGGGCTGGGTACGAGCAGTACTTC	CATKSTGAGYEQYF
TRBV5-1	TRBJ2-2	TRBD1	-	TGCGCCAGCAGAAGGACAGGAATAACCGGGGAGCTGTTTTTT	CASRRTGITGELFF
TRBV4-2	TRBJ2-1	TRBD2	-	TGTGCCAGCAGCCAAGATTGGAGCGGGGGGGGCTCCTACAATGAGCAGTTCTTC	CASSQDWSGGGSYNEQFF
TRBV20-1	TRBJ1-4	-	-	TGCAGTGCTAGTAGTCGAGAAAAACTGTTTTTT	CSASSREKLFF
TRBV5-1	TRBJ2-4	-	-	TGCGCCAGCAGCTTGGGTACCGGGGGCATTCAGTACTTC	CASSLGTGGIQYF
TRBV2	TRBJ1-1	-	few	TGTGCCAGCAGTTGGGACATGGGTGAAGCTTTCTTT	CASSWDMGEAFF
TRBV7-2	TRBJ1-4	TRBD1	-	TGTGCCAGCAGCGTACGACAGGGGGGGGAAAAACTGTTTTTT	CASSVRQGGEKLFF
TRBV5-4	TRBJ1-2	-	few	TGTGCCAGCAGCTTGGATGGGCAGGGCGGTGCTGGCTACACCTTC	CASSLDGQGGAGYTF
TRBV5-1	TRBJ2-5	TRBD1	-	TGCGCCAGCAGCTTGACGACAGGGACAGAGACCCAGTACTTC	CASSLTTGTETQYF
TRBV5-1	TRBJ1-5	-	-	TGCGCCAGCAGCTTAGAGGGGGGGAGCAATCAGCCCCAGCATTTT	CASSLEGGSNQPQHF
TRBV5-4	TRBJ2-1	TRBD2	-	TGTGCCAGCGGCCGGCGGACTAGCGGGGCCGGGAATGAGCAGTTCTTC	CASGRRTSGAGNEQFF
TRBV2	TRBJ2-3	TRBD2	-	TGTGCCAGCAGCGCGCTAGCGGGGAAGGCAGATACGCAGTATTTT	CASSALAGKADTQYF
TRBV19	TRBJ1-1	-	-	TGTGCCAGTAGCTTGGGAGGGGTAGGTTTAAAGAACACTGAAGCTTTCTTT	CASSLGGVGLKNTEAFF
TRBV15	TRBJ1-4	-	-	TGTGCCACCAGCAGAGTTGGAGTTGCAACTAATGAAAAACTGTTTTTT	CATSRVGVATNEKLFF
TRBV7-9	TRBJ2-2	-	-	TGTGCCAGCAGCTTAGTAGACTACCCGAACACCGGGGAGCTGTTTTTT	CASSLVDYPNTGELFF
TRBV5-4	TRBJ2-1	-	-	TGTGCCAGCAGCCCTCGAGCTGGTGAGCAGTTCTTC	CASSPRAGEQFF
TRBV5-8	TRBJ2-3	TRBD1	-	TGTGCCAGCAGCCGGACAGGTAGCACAGATACGCAGTATTTT	CASSRTGSTDTQYF
TRBV5-4	TRBJ1-2	TRBD1	-	TGTGCCAGCAGTCTAGGACAGGGGAACTATGGCTACACCTTC	CASSLGQGNYGYTF
TRBV10-3	TRBJ2-3	-	-	TGTGCCACTCGGGTCGGCGTTGGAACAGATACGCAGTATTTT	CATRVGVGTDTQYF
TRBV7-8	TRBJ1-4	TRBD1	-	TGTGCCAGCAGCTCGGGACAGGGGGCTGGAGAAAAACTGTTTTTT	CASSSGQGAGEKLFF
TRBV18	TRBJ2-3	TRBD2	-	TGTGCCAGCTCACCACTTCAACGGGAGGTCAACCCTTCGCAGTATTTT	CASSPLQREVNPSQYF
TRBV4-2	TRBJ2-7	TRBD2	-	TGTGCCAGCAGCCAAGATCGGCGGGGGGGAGGTCACGAGCAGTACTTC	CASSQDRRGGGHEQYF
TRBV6-1	TRBJ1-2	TRBD1	-	TGTGCCAGCATGACGGAGGGGGCCCGCTATGGCTACACCTTC	CASMTEGARYGYTF
TRBV13	TRBJ2-7	TRBD2	once	TGTGCCAGCAGCTCCCGGGGGGATGCGGTCTTCGAGCAGTACTTC	CASSSRGDAVFEQYF
TRBV4-2	TRBJ2-1	TRBD2	-	TGTGCCAGCAGCCCTATGAGTTTGCGGGAGAACCACAATGAGCAGTTCTTC	CASSPMSLRENHNEQFF
TRBV5-1	TRBJ2-7	-	-	TGCGCCAGCAGCTTGGGTGGAGGAGCCTACGAGCGGTACTTC	CASSLGGGAYERYF
TRBV2	TRBJ2-7	-	-	TGTGCCAGCAGTGAAGGGCGGGACGGGTCCTACGAGCAGTACTTC	CASSEGRDGSYEQYF
TRBV7-6	TRBJ2-7	TRBD2	-	TGTGCCAGCAGCTTACTGTGGGGGGGAGTCGACGAGCAGTACTTC	CASSLLWGGVDEQYF